These 18 T cell receptor beta chains were sequenced from one sample in a study of shared clonotypes between healthy human individuals (dated by TCRdb to 2018 to 2020). The protocol used for the library was the immunoSEQ multiplex PCR assay. Drawn from immuneACCESS, this table holds only the in-frame rearrangements with V and J called that TCRdb kept. Clones are partly lost; checked studies trace under half to an unresolved V gene and leave the rest unexplained. The sample table shows about 2.4 million clones, and roughly 93% are seen once. About 0.39% of the sample lies in the top ten. Sequenced input: naive CD4+ T cells from PBMCs. According to the study, the label for this sample's cell subset or site signals: CD45RA+ positively selected. Source of these receptors: a man between 18 and 29 years old in good health. Some clones in this sample may be carry-over from other donors' samples.

This clone has just one count. The chain combines TRBV7-2 with TRBJ2-4; TRBD1 matches at 9 bases. Germline V lookup: CDR1 SGHTA, CDR2 FQGNSA. This CDR3 is 19 amino acids long. V shed 5 bases and J 1 base; nucleotides not matched to a gene: 15. The chain's CDR3 is CASSAGQGPVYSAKNIQYF. CDR3 DNA sequence: TGTGCCAGCAGCGCAGGACAGGGGCCGGTTTATTCGGCCAAAAACATTCAGTACTTC.

The chain uses TRBV7-3 and TRBJ1-1, with D unresolved. Deletions cut 1 base from V and 1 base from J, with 7 bases between. Germline CDR1 reads SGHTA; CDR2 reads FQGTGA. The CDR3 runs 14 residues. The CDR3 protein is CASSLNPENTEAFF. The CDR3 coding sequence is TGTGCCAGCAGCTTAAACCCGGAGAACACTGAAGCTTTCTTT.

The CDR3 here is CASSLLLDRGRSEKLFF. The CDR3 DNA reads TGTGCCAGCAGCTTATTACTAGACAGGGGCCGAAGTGAAAAACTGTTTTTT. V and J are TRBV11-2 and TRBJ1-4; TRBD1 matches at 8 bases. CDR1 is SGHAT, CDR2 FQNNGV, per germline. CDR3 length equals 17 residues. V lost 2 bases, J lost 7 bases, and 12 bases stayed unmatched. The complete variable domain, with remaining parts taken from reference TRBV11-2 and TRBJ1-4, reads EAGVAQSPRYKIIEKRQSVAFWCNPISGHATLYWYQQILGQGPKLLIQFQNNGVVDDSQLPKDRFSAERLKGVDSTLKIQPAKLEDSAVYLCASSLLLDRGRSEKLFFGSGTQLSVL.

This rearrangement joins TRBV10-3 to TRBJ2-3, with D perhaps assigned TRBD1 or TRBD2 (6 bases each). Trimming shortened V by 2 bases and J by 2 bases, and 23 bases separated the two germline ends. Germline CDR1 is ENHRY and CDR2 is SYGVKD. The CDR3 length is 19 residues. CDR3 sequence (DNA): TGTGCCATCAGTGAGCCTAGGGGGTTGGCGGGGTCTTTCACAGATACGCAGTATTTT. It codes for CAISEPRGLAGSFTDTQYF.

This rearrangement joins TRBV6-1 to TRBJ1-3, with a possible D match to TRBD1 (5 bases). Trimming shortened V by 4 bases and J by 6 bases, and 13 bases separated the two germline ends. This CDR3 contains 14 residues. From germline, CDR1 is MNHNS and CDR2 SASEGT. Written as DNA, the CDR3 is TGTGCCAGCAGTGCCTGGGGCGGGGAAAACACCATATATTTT. Encoded protein: CASSAWGGENTIYF.

V usage is TRBV19 and J usage is TRBJ2-3; no reliable D call. Germline CDR1 LNHDA, CDR2 SQIVND (reference sequence). Trimming took off 7 bases at V and 4 bases at J, with 9 bases between the two ends. The CDR3 runs 12 residues. The CDR3 sequence is CASTSRADTQYF. DNA for the CDR3: TGTGCCAGTACCTCTCGGGCAGATACGCAGTATTTT.

The chain combines TRBV29-1 with TRBJ1-2; no clear D gene. V was cut by 6 bases and J by 8 bases, with 10 bases left in between. The length of the CDR3 is 10 residues. Germline V gene data show CDR1 as SQVTM and CDR2 as ANQGSEA. CDR3 in DNA: TGCAGCGTCGGTCCGGACGGCTACACCTTC. Its protein product is CSVGPDGYTF.

The V gene is TRBV6-4, the J gene TRBJ1-4, with 7 bases matching TRBD1. V was pared by 5 bases and J by 3 bases, with 6 bases of the junction left unmatched. CDR3 length: 15 residues. Germline CDR1 MRHNA, CDR2 SNTAGT. This CDR3 reads CASSQQGRPNEKLFF. In nucleotides, the CDR3 is TGTGCCAGCAGTCAACAGGGGCGGCCTAATGAAAAACTGTTTTTT.

The rearrangement uses TRBV9 and TRBJ1-2; D unresolved. The CDR3 extends over 15 amino acids. Germline V lookup: CDR1 SGDLS, CDR2 YYNGEE. Trimming removed 0 bases from V and 4 bases from J, with 13 bases in between. This CDR3 reads CASSVGSTVLYGYTF. As DNA, the CDR3 is TGTGCCAGCAGCGTAGGGTCCACCGTCCTCTATGGCTACACCTTC. The full variable domain, rest sourced from reference TRBV9 and TRBJ1-2, is DSGVTQTPKHLITATGQRVTLRCSPRSGDLSVYWYQQSLDQGLQFLIQYYNGEERAKGNILERFSAQQFPDLHSELNLSSLELGDSALYFCASSVGSTVLYGYTFGSGTRLTVV.

The rearrangement joins TRBV2 to TRBJ2-2, with 7 bases matching TRBD1. Germline V gives CDR1 SNHLY, CDR2 FYNNEI. V trimming: 6 bases; J trimming: 0 bases; junction bases outside the gene matches: 1. The CDR3 runs 14 residues. The CDR3 loop is CASSQGANTGELFF. The CDR3, as DNA: TGTGCCAGCAGCCAGGGGGCGAACACCGGGGAGCTGTTTTTT.

The chain employs TRBV10-3 and TRBJ2-3; 7 bases align to TRBD2. The V and J ends lost 0 bases and 5 bases, in that order; junction bases with no gene match: 8. The CDR3 consists of 16 residues. Germline CDR1 and CDR2: ENHRY and SYGVKD. The CDR3 here is CAISESQALAGDTQYF. CDR3 nucleotide sequence: TGTGCCATCAGTGAGTCGCAGGCCTTAGCGGGAGATACGCAGTATTTT.

A word on this clone: Other nucleotide sequences in the sample specify the same CDR3. This rearrangement joins TRBV5-1 to TRBJ1-3; D is unresolved. The CDR3 covers 16 residues. CDR1 SGHRS and CDR2 YFSETQ come from the germline V gene. The ends were cut back, 0 bases at V and 4 bases at J, with 14 bases in the middle. The CDR3 reads CASSLAGRVAGNTIYF. The CDR3, as DNA: TGCGCCAGCAGCTTGGCCGGGAGGGTTGCGGGAAACACCATATATTTT. Full variable domain (missing parts from reference TRBV5-1 and TRBJ1-3): KAGVTQTPRYLIKTRGQQVTLSCSPISGHRSVSWYQQTPGQGLQFLFEYFSETQRNKGNFPGRFSGRQFSNSRSEMNVSTLELGDSALYLCASSLAGRVAGNTIYFGEGSWLTVV.

V is TRBV4-1 and J is TRBJ2-1; no clear D gene. Trimming shortened V by 1 base and J by 12 bases, and 16 bases separated the two germline ends. The CDR3 sequence is 14 residues long. Germline lookup yields CDR1 MGHRA and CDR2 YSYEKL. The CDR3 loop is CASSQVWAPSAQFF. The CDR3, as DNA: TGCGCCAGCAGCCAAGTTTGGGCCCCCTCTGCGCAGTTCTTC.

V and J are TRBV19 and TRBJ2-7; TRBD1 is a possible D gene (5 bases). Germline CDR1 reads LNHDA; CDR2 reads SQIVND (reference sequence). The CDR3 length is 14 residues. V dropped 3 bases and J dropped 5 bases, with 14 bases sitting between them. The DNA for the CDR3 is TGTGCCAGTAGTATGGCAGGGTTAAGCCACGAGCAGTACTTC. It is translated as CASSMAGLSHEQYF.

This chain links TRBV7-2 with TRBJ2-2, with D unclear. The CDR3 has 15 residues. The germline V gene encodes CDR1 SGHTA and CDR2 FQGNSA. Trimming pared 7 bases from V and 6 bases from J, leaving 18 bases between. CDR3 amino acids: CASTPPRAWSGELFF. CDR3 DNA: TGTGCCAGCACCCCGCCCCGGGCTTGGTCCGGGGAGCTGTTTTTT.

V and J are TRBV28 and TRBJ2-7; D might be TRBD2 (5 bases). V was trimmed by 10 bases and J by 6 bases, leaving 19 bases between them. This CDR3 has 13 residues. Germline V gene lookup returns CDR1 MDHEN and CDR2 SYDVKM. The CDR3: CATTGGGSGEQYF. The DNA for the CDR3 is TGTGCCACCACCGGCGGCGGGTCCGGCGAGCAGTACTTC.

The CDR3 sequence: CASCVGRGYEQYF. The CDR3 coding sequence is TGTGCCAGCTGCGTCGGCAGGGGCTACGAGCAGTACTTC. The chain carries TRBV19 and TRBJ2-7, with D perhaps TRBD1 (6 bases). Per the germline V gene, CDR1 is LNHDA and CDR2 is SQIVND (reference sequence). The length of the CDR3 is 13 residues. Trimming cost V 9 bases and J 3 bases, with 15 bases left between them.

The CDR3 DNA reads TGCGCCAGCAGCCAAGACGGACAGGGAGGTGAGACCCAGTACTTC. Translation gives CASSQDGQGGETQYF. This chain joins TRBV4-3 and TRBJ2-5; 8 nucleotides match TRBD1. The CDR3 consists of 15 residues. Per the germline V gene, CDR1 is LGHNA and CDR2 is YSLEER. Germline trimming cut 0 bases from V and 5 bases from J; bases unmatched to any gene: 5.